Each of the 18 T cell receptor beta chains below was sequenced from the same sample in a study of blood T cell repertoires in COVID-19. TCRdb's table, derived via immunoSEQ multiplex PCR, lists solely in-frame clones and lacks some. This table has under 85,000 clones, around 85% appearing once. Sample: peripheral blood. Source of these receptors: a man older than 75 with acute or convalescent COVID-19.

V usage is TRBV6-6 and J usage is TRBJ1-2, with 10 bases lining up with TRBD1. The V gene's germline CDR1 is MNHNY and CDR2 SVGAGI (reference sequence). The trim removed 5 bases at V and 8 bases at J, leaving 17 bases unmatched. The CDR3 extends over 17 amino acids. The CDR3 loop reads CASSPDRVRTGGRGYTF. The CDR3 nucleotides read TGTGCCAGCAGTCCGGACCGTGTAAGGACAGGGGGAAGGGGCTACACCTTC.

The V call is TRBV5-1, the J call TRBJ1-1; no reliable D call. The CDR3 runs to 15 residues. The V and J ends lost 5 bases and 1 base respectively, with 15 bases between them. Germline V gene lookup returns CDR1 SGHRS and CDR2 YFSETQ. The CDR3 spells CASSSGGSPNTEAFF. The DNA of the CDR3 is TGCGCCAGCAGTTCGGGTGGCAGCCCGAACACTGAAGCTTTCTTT.

This chain joins TRBV5-4 and TRBJ2-1, with D hard to call. The CDR3 consists of 15 residues. Trimming removed 1 base from V and 0 bases from J, with 8 bases in between. CDR1 and CDR2 from the germline V gene are SGHNT and YYREEE (reference sequence). The CDR3 sequence: CASSLTEASYNEQFF. Written as DNA, the CDR3 is TGTGCCAGCAGCTTGACAGAAGCCTCCTACAATGAGCAGTTCTTC.

V usage is TRBV6-1 and J usage is TRBJ1-2; 8 nucleotides match TRBD1. This CDR3 has 15 residues. The V segment lost 3 bases and the J segment 4 bases; nucleotides outside the gene matches: 7. Per germline, CDR1 MNHNS and CDR2 SASEGT. The DNA for the CDR3 is TGTGCCAGCAGTGATACGGACAGGGAGGGCTATGGCTACACCTTC. Encoded protein: CASSDTDREGYGYTF.

This clone was seen only once. This rearrangement joins TRBV30 to TRBJ1-5; unclear D gene. V gave up 0 bases and J gave up 0 bases, with 6 bases separating them. The CDR3 runs 14 residues. Germline V gene sequence: CDR1 GTSNPN, CDR2 SVGIG (reference sequence). CDR3 residues: CAWSVSYSNQPQHF. The CDR3 DNA is TGTGCCTGGAGTGTCAGTTATAGCAATCAGCCCCAGCATTTT.

The rearrangement uses TRBV23-1 and TRBJ2-6, with TRBD1 identical over 10 bases. TRBV23-1 is reported as an ORF; its role is uncertain. The CDR3 has 18 residues. The junction had 10 bases not matched to a gene; V was cut back by 8 bases and J by 0 bases. Here the CDR3 DNA reads TGCGCCAGCGGAGAACCGGGACAGGGGAGCTCTGGGGCCAACGTCCTGACTTTC. Amino acid sequence: CASGEPGQGSSGANVLTF.

The CDR3 reads CASSADSVETQYF. CDR3 DNA sequence: TGTGCCAGCAGTGCAGACAGCGTGGAGACCCAGTACTTC. V usage is TRBV2 and J usage is TRBJ2-5; tentatively, D is TRBD1 (5 bases). This CDR3 is built from 13 residues. Trimming removed 4 bases at V and 5 bases at J, with 11 bases between. Germline CDR1 SNHLY, CDR2 FYNNEI.

This rearrangement joins TRBV4-3 to TRBJ2-7; 9 bases align to TRBD2. This CDR3 spans 17 amino acids. Losses at the gene ends were 0 bases for V and 4 bases for J; bases not matched to a gene: 10. Germline CDR1 reads LGHNA; CDR2 reads YSLEER. CDR3 amino acids: CASSQDWLASGDYEQYF. In nucleotides, the CDR3 is TGCGCCAGCAGCCAAGATTGGTTGGCTAGCGGGGATTACGAGCAGTACTTC.

The CDR3: CASSLLKWTSGVETQYF. The CDR3 DNA is TGTGCCAGCTCACTGCTCAAGTGGACTAGCGGGGTTGAGACCCAGTACTTC. The chain combines TRBV18 with TRBJ2-5, with 12 bases fitting TRBD2. Germline trimming cut 4 bases from V and 5 bases from J; bases unmatched to any gene: 11. Germline assignment: CDR1 KGHSH and CDR2 LQKENI. CDR3 length: 17 amino acids.

Notes on this clone: At one end, the junction sequence differs from germline, possibly due to a read error. V is TRBV7-9 and J is TRBJ2-5; D is uncertain. The CDR3 spans 18 residues. CDR1 and CDR2 (germline): SEHNR, FQNEAQ (reference sequence). CDR3 sequence (DNA): TGTGTCAGCAGCTTAGGATTGTACAGCCAAGGCTTCCAAGAGACCCAGTACTTC. This encodes CVSSLGLYSQGFQETQYF.

The chain joins TRBV7-6 to TRBJ2-3, with TRBD1 matching over 9 bases. The CDR3 extends over 15 amino acids. Unmatched junction bases numbered 8, after V lost 5 bases and J lost 5 bases. CDR1 is SGHVS, CDR2 FNYEAQ, per germline. Here the CDR3 DNA reads TGTGCCAGCAGCCCCCGCCCGGGACAGGGAGATACGCAGTATTTT. It codes for CASSPRPGQGDTQYF.

The gene calls are TRBV4-3 and TRBJ2-2; D is perhaps TRBD2 (6 bases). The germline V gene has CDR1 LGHNA and CDR2 YSLEER. V was clipped by 3 bases and J by 5 bases, with 16 bases between them. This CDR3 has 16 residues. CDR3 sequence (DNA): TGCGCCAGCAGCCACAAGATGGACTACCCTACCGGGGAGCTGTTTTTT. Protein product: CASSHKMDYPTGELFF.

The chain recombines TRBV5-1 with TRBJ2-3, with TRBD1 matching 7 bases. V gave up 0 bases and J gave up 4 bases; unmatched junction bases: 5. The CDR3 consists of 15 residues. Germline-derived CDR1 and CDR2 are SGHRS and YFSETQ. The CDR3 loop reads CASSLGQGRADTQYF. Here the CDR3 DNA reads TGCGCCAGCAGCTTGGGACAGGGTCGTGCAGATACGCAGTATTTT.

The gene calls are TRBV11-3 and TRBJ2-5; 7 nucleotides line up with TRBD2. Germline values: CDR1 SGHNT, CDR2 YENEEA. With V trimmed by 5 bases and J by 5 bases, 14 bases remained unmatched. This CDR3 is built from 16 residues. The CDR3 reads CASSPRAGMGGETQYF. As DNA, the CDR3 is TGTGCCAGCAGCCCCAGAGCGGGGATGGGGGGGGAGACCCAGTACTTC.

The chain has TRBV3-1 (or the pseudogene TRBV3-2) and TRBJ1-1; D is undetermined. CDR1 and CDR2 from the germline V gene are LGHDT and YNNKEL (reference sequence). Trimming shortened V by 1 base and J by 0 bases, and 6 bases separated the two germline ends. This CDR3 is 14 amino acids long. CDR3 coding DNA: TGTGCCAGCAGCCAAGTTAGCGTGAACACTGAAGCTTTCTTT. Protein sequence: CASSQVSVNTEAFF.

The rearrangement joins TRBV5-1 to TRBJ1-2, with D possibly matching TRBD1 (6 bases). This CDR3 comprises 14 residues. V lost 4 bases to trimming and J lost 5 bases, with 15 bases between them. Germline-derived CDR1 and CDR2 are SGHRS and YFSETQ. Written as DNA, the CDR3 is TGCGCCAGCAGCACCGGGACACTTTATTATGGCTACACCTTC. This sequence encodes CASSTGTLYYGYTF.

V and J are TRBV5-1 and TRBJ2-1; D may be TRBD2 (6 bases). Germline CDR1 is SGHRS and CDR2 is YFSETQ. The CDR3 is 15 residues long. The germline V and J ends were trimmed by 0 bases and 4 bases, with 11 bases remaining between them. The CDR3 sequence: CASSLVGEVYNEQFF. Here the CDR3 DNA reads TGCGCCAGCAGCTTGGTGGGGGAGGTATACAATGAGCAGTTCTTC.

CDR3 sequence reads: CARSGLACSGELFF. CDR3 DNA: TGTGCCAGGTCGGGACTAGCTTGCTCCGGGGAGCTGTTTTTT. This chain links TRBV21-1 with TRBJ2-2; the table calls TRBD2, which could not be checked here. TRBV21-1 is deemed a pseudogene. This CDR3 is 14 amino acids long.